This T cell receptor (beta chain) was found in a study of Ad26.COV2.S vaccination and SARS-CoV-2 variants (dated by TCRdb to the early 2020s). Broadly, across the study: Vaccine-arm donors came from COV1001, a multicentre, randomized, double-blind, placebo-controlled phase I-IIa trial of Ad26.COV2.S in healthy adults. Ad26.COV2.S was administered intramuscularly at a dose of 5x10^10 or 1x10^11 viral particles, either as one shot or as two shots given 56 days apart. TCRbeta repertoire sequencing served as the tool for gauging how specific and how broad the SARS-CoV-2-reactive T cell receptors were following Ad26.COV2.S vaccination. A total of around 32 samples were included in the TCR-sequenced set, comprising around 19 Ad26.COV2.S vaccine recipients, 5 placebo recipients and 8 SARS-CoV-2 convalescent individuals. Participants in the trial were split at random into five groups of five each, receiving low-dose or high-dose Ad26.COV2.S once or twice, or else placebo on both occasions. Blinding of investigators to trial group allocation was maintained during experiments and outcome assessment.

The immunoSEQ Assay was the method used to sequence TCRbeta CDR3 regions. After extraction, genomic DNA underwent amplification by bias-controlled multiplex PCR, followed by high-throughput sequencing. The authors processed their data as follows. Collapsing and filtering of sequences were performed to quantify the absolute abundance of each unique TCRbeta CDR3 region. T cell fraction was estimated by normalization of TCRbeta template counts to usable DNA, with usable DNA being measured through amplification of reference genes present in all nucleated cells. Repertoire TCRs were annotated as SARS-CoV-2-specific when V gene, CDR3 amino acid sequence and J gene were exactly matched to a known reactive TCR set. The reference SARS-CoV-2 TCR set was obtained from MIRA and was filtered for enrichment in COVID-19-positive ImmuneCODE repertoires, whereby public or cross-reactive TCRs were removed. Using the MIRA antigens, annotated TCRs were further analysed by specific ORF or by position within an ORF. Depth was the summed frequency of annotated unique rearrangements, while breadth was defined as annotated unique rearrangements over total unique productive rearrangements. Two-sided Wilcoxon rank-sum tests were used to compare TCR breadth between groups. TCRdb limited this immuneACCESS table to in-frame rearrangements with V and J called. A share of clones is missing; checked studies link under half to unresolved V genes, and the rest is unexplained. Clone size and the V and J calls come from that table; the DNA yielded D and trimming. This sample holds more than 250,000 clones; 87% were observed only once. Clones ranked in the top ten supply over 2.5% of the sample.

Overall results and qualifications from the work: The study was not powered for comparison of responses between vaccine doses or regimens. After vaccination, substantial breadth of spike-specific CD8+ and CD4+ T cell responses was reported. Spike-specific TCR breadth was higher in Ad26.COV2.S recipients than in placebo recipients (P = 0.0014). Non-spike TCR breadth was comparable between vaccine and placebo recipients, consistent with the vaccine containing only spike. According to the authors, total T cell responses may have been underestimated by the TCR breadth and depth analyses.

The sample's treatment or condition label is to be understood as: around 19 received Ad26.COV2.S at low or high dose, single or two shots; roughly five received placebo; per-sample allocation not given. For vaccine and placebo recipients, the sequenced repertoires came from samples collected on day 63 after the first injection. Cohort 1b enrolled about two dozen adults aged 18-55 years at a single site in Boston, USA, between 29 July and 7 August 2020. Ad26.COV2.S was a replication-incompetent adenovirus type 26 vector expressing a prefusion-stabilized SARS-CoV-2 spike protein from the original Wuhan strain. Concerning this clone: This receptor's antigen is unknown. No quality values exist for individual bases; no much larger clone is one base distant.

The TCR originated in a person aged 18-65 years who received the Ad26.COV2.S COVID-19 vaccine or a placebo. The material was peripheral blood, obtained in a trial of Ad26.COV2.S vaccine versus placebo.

The DNA sequence is given as TGCGCCAGCAGCCGTGACTTCGGGAGGGGATACTATGGCTACACCTTC. The translation is CASSRDFGRGYYGYTF. The receptor chain draws on TRBV4-1 and TRBJ1-2; the best D guess is TRBD1, with 5 bases matching. A distance of 18 bases separates the germline ends of V and J, which lose 4 bases and 3 bases respectively. From a lookup of the germline V gene, CDR1 and CDR2 are MGHRA and YSYEKL. The CDR3 goes from the cysteine to the phenylalanine over 16 residues. Only the CDR3 part of the read is kept: 48 bases, read in frame from the first base.